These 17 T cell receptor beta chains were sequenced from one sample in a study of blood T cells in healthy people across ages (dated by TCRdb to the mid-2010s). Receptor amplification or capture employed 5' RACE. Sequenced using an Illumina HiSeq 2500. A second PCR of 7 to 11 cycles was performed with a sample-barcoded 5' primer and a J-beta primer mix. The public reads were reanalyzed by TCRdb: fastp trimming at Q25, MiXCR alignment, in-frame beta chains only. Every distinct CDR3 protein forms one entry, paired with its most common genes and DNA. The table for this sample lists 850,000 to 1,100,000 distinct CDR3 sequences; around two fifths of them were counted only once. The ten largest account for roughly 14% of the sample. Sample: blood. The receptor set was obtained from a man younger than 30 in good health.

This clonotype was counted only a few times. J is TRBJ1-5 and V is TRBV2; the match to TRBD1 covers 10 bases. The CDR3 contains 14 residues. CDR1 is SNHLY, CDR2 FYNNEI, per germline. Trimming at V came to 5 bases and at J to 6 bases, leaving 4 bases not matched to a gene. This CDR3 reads CASSRRQGAQPQHF. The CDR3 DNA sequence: TGTGCCAGCAGTCGAAGACAGGGGGCTCAGCCCCAGCATTTT. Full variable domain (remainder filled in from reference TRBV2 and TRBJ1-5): EPEVTQTPSHQVTQMGQEVILRCVPISNHLYFYWYRQILGQKVEFLVSFYNNEISEKSEIFDDQFSVERPDGSNFTLKIRSTKLEDSAMYFCASSRRQGAQPQHFGDGTRLSIL.

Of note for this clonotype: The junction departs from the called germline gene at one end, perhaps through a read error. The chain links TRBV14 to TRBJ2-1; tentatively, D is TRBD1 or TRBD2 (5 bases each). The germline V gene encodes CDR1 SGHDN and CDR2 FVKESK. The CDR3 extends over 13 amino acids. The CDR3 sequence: CANSQGTNNEQFF. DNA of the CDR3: TGTGCCAACAGCCAAGGGACCAACAATGAGCAGTTCTTC. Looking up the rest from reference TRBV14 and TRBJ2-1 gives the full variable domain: EAGVTQFPSHSVIEKGQTVTLRCDPISGHDNLYWYRRVMGKEIKFLLHFVKESKQDESGMPNNRFLAERTGGTYSTLKVQPAELEDSGVYFCANSQGTNNEQFFGPGTRLTVL.

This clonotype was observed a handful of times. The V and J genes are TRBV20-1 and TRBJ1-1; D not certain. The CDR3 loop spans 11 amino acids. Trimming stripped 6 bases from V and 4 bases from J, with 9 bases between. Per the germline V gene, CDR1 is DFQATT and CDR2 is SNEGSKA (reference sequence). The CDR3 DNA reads TGCAGTGCCGACGGGCCCACTGAAGCTTTCTTT. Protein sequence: CSADGPTEAFF.

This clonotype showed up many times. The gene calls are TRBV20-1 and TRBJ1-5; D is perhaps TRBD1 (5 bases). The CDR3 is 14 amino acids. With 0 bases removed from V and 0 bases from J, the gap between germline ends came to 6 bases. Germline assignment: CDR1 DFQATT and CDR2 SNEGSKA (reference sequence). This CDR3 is CSARDDSSNQPQHF. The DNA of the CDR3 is TGCAGTGCTAGAGATGACAGTAGCAATCAGCCCCAGCATTTT.

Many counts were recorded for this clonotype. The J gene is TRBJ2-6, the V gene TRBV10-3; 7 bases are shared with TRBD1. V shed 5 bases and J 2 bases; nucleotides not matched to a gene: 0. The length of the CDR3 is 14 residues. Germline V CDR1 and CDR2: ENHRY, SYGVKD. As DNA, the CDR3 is TGTGCCATCAGTACAGGGGCTGGGGCCAACGTCCTGACTTTC. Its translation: CAISTGAGANVLTF.

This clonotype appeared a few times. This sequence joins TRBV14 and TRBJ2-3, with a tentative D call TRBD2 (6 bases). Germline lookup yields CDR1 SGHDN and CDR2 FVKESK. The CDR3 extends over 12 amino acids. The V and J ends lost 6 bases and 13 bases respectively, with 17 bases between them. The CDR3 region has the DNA TGTGCCAGCAGTCCCTTTGGAGGGAAGGAGTATTTT. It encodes CASSPFGGKEYF.

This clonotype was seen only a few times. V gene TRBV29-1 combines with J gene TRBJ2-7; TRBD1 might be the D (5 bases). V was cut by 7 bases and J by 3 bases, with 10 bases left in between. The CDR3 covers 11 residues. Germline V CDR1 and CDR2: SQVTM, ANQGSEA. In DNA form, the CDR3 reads TGCAGCGGCTTGACAGACTACGAGCAGTACTTC. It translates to CSGLTDYEQYF.

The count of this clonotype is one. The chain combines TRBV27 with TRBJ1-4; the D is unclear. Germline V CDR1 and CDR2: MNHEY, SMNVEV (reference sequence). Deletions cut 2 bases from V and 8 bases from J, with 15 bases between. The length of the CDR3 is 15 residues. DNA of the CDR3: TGTGCCAGCAGTTTAGACTCTCGCAGTTCCGAAAAACTGTTTTTT. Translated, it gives CASSLDSRSSEKLFF.

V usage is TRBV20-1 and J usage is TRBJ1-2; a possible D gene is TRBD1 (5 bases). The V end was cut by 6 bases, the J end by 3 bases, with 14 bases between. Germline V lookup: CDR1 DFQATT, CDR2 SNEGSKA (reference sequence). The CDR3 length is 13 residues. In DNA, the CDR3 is TGCAGTGCGTTCAGTCGGGACTACTATGGCTACACCTTC. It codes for CSAFSRDYYGYTF.

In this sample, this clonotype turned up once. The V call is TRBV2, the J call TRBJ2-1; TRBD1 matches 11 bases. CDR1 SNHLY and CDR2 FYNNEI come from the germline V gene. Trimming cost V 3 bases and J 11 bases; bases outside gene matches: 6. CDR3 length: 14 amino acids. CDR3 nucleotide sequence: TGTGCCAGCAGTGATGGACAGGGGGCTGATAAGCAGTTCTTC. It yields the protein CASSDGQGADKQFF.

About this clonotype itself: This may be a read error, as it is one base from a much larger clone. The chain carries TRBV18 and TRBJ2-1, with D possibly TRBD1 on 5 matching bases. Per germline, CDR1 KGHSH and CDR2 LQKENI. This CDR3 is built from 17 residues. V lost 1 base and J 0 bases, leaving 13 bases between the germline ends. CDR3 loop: CASSPRSGKSSYNEQFF. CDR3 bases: TGTGCCAGCTCACCACGGTCAGGGAAAAGCTCCTACAATGAGCAGTTCTTC.

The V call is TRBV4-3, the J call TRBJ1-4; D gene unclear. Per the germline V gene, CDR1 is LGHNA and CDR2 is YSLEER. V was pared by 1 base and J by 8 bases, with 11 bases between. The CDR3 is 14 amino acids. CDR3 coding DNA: TGCGCCAGCAGCCAAGGTCCCACAGTAGAAAAACTGTTTTTT. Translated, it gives CASSQGPTVEKLFF.

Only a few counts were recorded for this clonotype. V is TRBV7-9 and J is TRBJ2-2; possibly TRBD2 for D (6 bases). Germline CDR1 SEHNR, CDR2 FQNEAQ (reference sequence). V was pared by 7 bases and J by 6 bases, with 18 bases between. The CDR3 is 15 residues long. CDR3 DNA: TGTGCCAGCACCATTGGAGGGGTAGGGCCCGGGGAGCTGTTTTTT. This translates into CASTIGGVGPGELFF.

CDR3 bases: TGCAGTGCTAGAGATCAGGAAAAGGTCTGGGGCTACACCTTC. This sequence encodes CSARDQEKVWGYTF. The chain carries TRBV20-1 and TRBJ1-2; D is unresolved. Germline CDR1 and CDR2: DFQATT and SNEGSKA (reference sequence). CDR3 size: 14 residues. V was clipped by 0 bases and J by 8 bases, with 16 bases between them.

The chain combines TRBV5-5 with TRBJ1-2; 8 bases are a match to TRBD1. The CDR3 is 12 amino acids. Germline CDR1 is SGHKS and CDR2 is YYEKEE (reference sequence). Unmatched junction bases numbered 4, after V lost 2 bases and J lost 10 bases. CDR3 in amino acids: CASSFGTGYYTF. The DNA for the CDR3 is TGTGCCAGCAGCTTTGGGACAGGATACTACACCTTC.

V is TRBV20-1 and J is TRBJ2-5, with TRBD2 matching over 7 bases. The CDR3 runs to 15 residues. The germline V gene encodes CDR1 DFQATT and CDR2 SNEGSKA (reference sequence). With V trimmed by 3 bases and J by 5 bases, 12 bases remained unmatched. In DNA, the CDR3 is TGCAGTGCTAGCCTTACTAGCGTCAGCTTGGAGACCCAGTACTTC. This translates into CSASLTSVSLETQYF.

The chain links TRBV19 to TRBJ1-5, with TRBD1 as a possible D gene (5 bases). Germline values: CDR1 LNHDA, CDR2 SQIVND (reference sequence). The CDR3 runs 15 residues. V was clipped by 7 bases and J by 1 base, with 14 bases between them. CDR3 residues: CASTMPGYSNQPQHF. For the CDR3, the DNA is TGTGCCAGTACCATGCCAGGGTACAGCAATCAGCCCCAGCATTTT.